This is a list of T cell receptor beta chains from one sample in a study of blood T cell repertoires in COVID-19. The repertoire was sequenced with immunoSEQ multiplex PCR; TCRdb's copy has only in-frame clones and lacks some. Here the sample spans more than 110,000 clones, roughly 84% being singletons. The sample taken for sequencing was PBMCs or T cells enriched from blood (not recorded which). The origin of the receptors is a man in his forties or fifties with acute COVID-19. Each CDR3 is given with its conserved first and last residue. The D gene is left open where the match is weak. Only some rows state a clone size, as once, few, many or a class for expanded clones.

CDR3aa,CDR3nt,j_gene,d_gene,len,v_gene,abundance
CASRPRASGTTDTQYF,TGTGCCAGCAGACCCAGGGCTAGCGGGACCACAGATACGCAGTATTTT,TRBJ2-3,TRBD2,16,TRBV7-2,-
CASSFILADRRNEQFF,TGTGCCAGCAGTTTCATACTAGCGGACAGAAGGAATGAGCAGTTCTTC,TRBJ2-1,TRBD2,16,TRBV28,-
CASSLANTNYGYTF,TGTGCCAGCAGCTTAGCGAACACTAACTATGGCTACACCTTC,TRBJ1-2,-,14,TRBV7-9,-
CASSIPGQGSGNTIYF,TGTGCCAGTAGTATCCCCGGACAGGGCTCTGGAAACACCATATATTTT,TRBJ1-3,TRBD1,16,TRBV19,once
CANVGGNGYTF,TGTGCCAACGTCGGAGGGAATGGCTACACCTTC,TRBJ1-2,-,11,TRBV24-1,-
CASSYGEDEQYF,TGTGCCAGCAGTTACGGAGAGGACGAGCAGTACTTC,TRBJ2-7,-,12,TRBV6-5,-
CAIRDEARGQFF,TGTGCCATCAGGGATGAAGCTCGCGGGCAGTTCTTC,TRBJ2-1,-,12,TRBV10-3,-
CASSQQHNQPQHF,TGTGCCAGTAGTCAACAGCACAATCAGCCCCAGCATTTT,TRBJ1-5,-,13,TRBV19,-
CASSLSGSGSSPLHF,TGTGCCAGCAGTTTATCAGGGTCGGGAAGTTCACCCCTCCACTTT,TRBJ1-6,-,15,TRBV27,-
CASSVAIGQGNEKLFF,TGTGCCAGCAGCGTAGCGATCGGACAGGGAAATGAAAAACTGTTTTTT,TRBJ1-4,TRBD1,16,TRBV9,-
CASSREKETQYF,TGTGCCAGCTCCCGCGAGAAAGAGACCCAGTACTTC,TRBJ2-5,-,12,TRBV18,-
CASSQDRVPTEAFF,TGCGCCAGCAGCCAAGATCGCGTCCCCACTGAAGCTTTCTTT,TRBJ1-1,-,14,TRBV4-3,-
CASSVGQADNEKLFF,TGTGCCAGTAGTGTCGGACAGGCAGATAATGAAAAACTGTTTTTT,TRBJ1-4,TRBD1,15,TRBV19,few
CASSITGTTYNEQFF,TGTGCCAGTAGTATAACGGGGACAACCTACAATGAGCAGTTCTTC,TRBJ2-1,-,15,TRBV19,-
CASSLGQVHRGHNEQFF,TGCGCCAGCAGCTTGGGTCAGGTGCACAGGGGACACAATGAGCAGTTCTTC,TRBJ2-1,TRBD1,17,TRBV5-1,-
CASSRQGSYYNEQFF,TGTGCCAGCAGTAGACAGGGAAGTTACTACAATGAGCAGTTCTTC,TRBJ2-1,TRBD1,15,TRBV6-5,-
CASSQVAPSGRQTQYF,TGTGCCAGCAGCCAAGTTGCGCCTAGCGGGAGACAAACGCAGTATTTT,TRBJ2-3,TRBD2,16,TRBV3-1/TRBV3-2,-
CASSGRDRETDTQYF,TGTGCCAGCAGCGGCAGGGACAGGGAAACAGATACGCAGTATTTT,TRBJ2-3,TRBD1,15,TRBV3-1/TRBV3-2,-
CASSGGGARADTQYF,TGTGCCAGCTCCGGCGGGGGGGCCAGGGCAGATACGCAGTATTTT,TRBJ2-3,TRBD2,15,TRBV7-2,-
CASSRDSGILATYEQYF,TGCGCCAGCAGCCGTGACAGCGGGATACTAGCAACCTACGAGCAGTACTTC,TRBJ2-7,TRBD2,17,TRBV4-1,-
CASSLGGARDTQYF,TGTGCCAGCAGTTTAGGGGGGGCGAGAGATACGCAGTATTTT,TRBJ2-3,-,14,TRBV28,-
CASSTRTGPGEQFF,TGCGCCAGCAGCACGAGGACAGGGCCGGGGGAGCAGTTCTTC,TRBJ2-1,TRBD1,14,TRBV5-1,-
CASSIGQGGQPQHF,TGTGCCAGTAGTATCGGACAGGGCGGGCAGCCCCAGCATTTT,TRBJ1-5,TRBD1,14,TRBV19,-
CASSLWASGAGELFF,TGTGCCAGCAGCTTGTGGGCTAGCGGGGCCGGGGAGCTGTTTTTT,TRBJ2-2,TRBD2,15,TRBV5-8,-
CASRALAGVAYEQYF,TGTGCCAGCAGAGCCCTAGCGGGAGTGGCCTACGAGCAGTACTTC,TRBJ2-7,TRBD2,15,TRBV2,-
CASSLLADTEAFF,TGTGCCAGCAGCTTATTGGCGGACACTGAAGCTTTCTTT,TRBJ1-1,-,13,TRBV11-3,-
CASSPKLGDSSGNTIYF,TGTGCCAGCTCACCAAAACTCGGGGACAGCTCTGGAAACACCATATATTTT,TRBJ1-3,TRBD1,17,TRBV18,-
CASSPWGVWKNTEAFF,TGTGCCAGTAGTCCATGGGGAGTATGGAAGAACACTGAAGCTTTCTTT,TRBJ1-1,-,16,TRBV19,few
CASSLSGISPLHF,TGTGCCAGCAGTTTGTCAGGGATTTCACCCCTCCACTTT,TRBJ1-6,-,13,TRBV27,-
CASSHSQETQYF,TGTGCCAGCAGTCACTCTCAAGAGACCCAGTACTTC,TRBJ2-5,-,12,TRBV28,-
CAWDIAGEGNEQFF,TGTGCCTGGGATATAGCGGGGGAGGGCAATGAGCAGTTCTTC,TRBJ2-1,TRBD2,14,TRBV30,-
CASSFNPRAQGNTEAFF,TGTGCCAGCAGCTTTAACCCCAGGGCACAGGGTAACACTGAAGCTTTCTTT,TRBJ1-1,-,17,TRBV7-2,once
CASSPRGQEGGRYTF,TGTGCCAGCAGCCCACGGGGACAGGAAGGAGGGCGCTACACCTTC,TRBJ1-2,TRBD1,15,TRBV11-2,-
CASSTGLYYNEQFF,TGTGCCAGTAGTACGGGACTCTACTACAATGAGCAGTTCTTC,TRBJ2-1,-,14,TRBV19,-
CASSLGTGATGELFF,TGTGCCAGCAGCTTAGGGACAGGGGCGACCGGGGAGCTGTTTTTT,TRBJ2-2,TRBD1,15,TRBV7-9,few
CASSLTSEYPLHF,TGTGCCAGCAGTTTAACAAGCGAATATCCCCTCCACTTT,TRBJ1-6,-,13,TRBV12-3/TRBV12-4,-
CASSPRRQGGEQYF,TGTGCCAGCAGTCCCCGGCGACAGGGTGGCGAGCAGTACTTC,TRBJ2-7,TRBD1,14,TRBV6-5,-
CAWSGAGRRTEAFF,TGTGCCTGGAGTGGGGCAGGGAGGCGCACTGAAGCTTTCTTT,TRBJ1-1,-,14,TRBV30,few
CASRQGGRAEFF,TGTGCCAGCAGACAAGGCGGGAGGGCCGAGTTCTTC,TRBJ2-1,-,12,TRBV21-1,-
CASTPRARDTEAFF,TGTGCCAGCACCCCACGCGCCAGGGACACTGAAGCTTTCTTT,TRBJ1-1,-,14,TRBV6-5,-